This T cell receptor (beta chain) was recovered during a study of a mutant IDH1 vaccine in newly diagnosed glioma. Study-level information: Of the patients given treatment, around 60% were male and around 38% were female, and a mean age of roughly 40 years was recorded.

As for this clone: The target antigen is unknown.

Profiling relied on immunoSEQ multiplex PCR, and the TCRdb table lists in-frame clones only, not all of them. The profile shows some 30,000 clones, roughly 86% of them singletons. This CDR3 comprises 13 residues. Per the germline V gene, CDR1 is LNHDA and CDR2 is SQIVND (reference sequence). Trimming stripped 6 bases from V and 4 bases from J, with 12 bases between. Time point defined: week 35, safety follow-up. Doses consisted of 300 ug of mutant IDH1 20-mer peptide each, paired with topical imiquimod. This rearrangement joins TRBV19 to TRBJ1-2, with a weak D call TRBD1 (6 bases). Sequencing used PBMCs, obtained from a glioma patient whose treatment included an IDH1 peptide vaccine. The source of this sequence is a man younger than 45 with glioma. CDR3 in amino acids: CASRTDRRYGYTF. Written as DNA, the CDR3 is TGTGCCAGTAGGACCGACAGGCGCTATGGCTACACCTTC. Supplemented by reference TRBV19 and TRBJ1-2, the full variable domain reads DGGITQSPKYLFRKEGQNVTLSCEQNLNHDAMYWYRQDPGQGLRLIYYSQIVNDFQKGDIAEGYSVSREKKESFPLTVTSAQKNPTAFYLCASRTDRRYGYTFGSGTRLTVV.